This T cell receptor (beta chain) was found in a study of cytomegalovirus exposure and HLA in healthy donors. About the study: From HLA-typed donors, an early data release held approximately 85 million unique TCRs.

Study observations and caveats: The study designated 150 or so TCR beta chains cytomegalovirus-associated. Most of the TCR beta V segments (in an earlier analysis) were productive either about 87% or about 30% of the time. Certain sequence variants were highly shared and formed a cluster, and this cluster was likely a sequencing artifact.

Germline loops: CDR1 MDHEN, CDR2 SYDVKM. Trimming removed 7 bases from V and 0 bases from J, with 10 bases in between. This CDR3 contains 13 residues. Details on this clone: Its antigen is not known.

PCR used 60 Vbeta primers and 13 Jbeta primers. Clones were read by immunoSEQ multiplex PCR, and TCRdb kept only the in-frame ones, dropping some. The sample lists under 200,000 clones, around 80% occurring once. This sequence was found in a woman aged 18-29 years in good health and CMV-seronegative. J is TRBJ2-7 and V is TRBV28, with D unresolved. Material for sequencing was PBMCs. The CDR3 nucleotides are TGTGCCAGCACGGACCCTAGCTCCTACGAGCAGTACGTC. Its protein is CASTDPSSYEQYV.